A selection of T cell receptor beta chains follows, all from one sample in a study of shared clonotypes between healthy human individuals. The assay was immunoSEQ multiplex PCR, and TCRdb's table has in-frame clones only and misses some. This sample has fewer than 850,000 clones, with 95% to 97% found just once. Sequenced input: naive CD8+ T cells sorted from blood. The receptor source for this set is a young man in good health. Each CDR3 is given with its conserved first and last residue. A D gene is named only where the DNA matches it firmly. Clone size is shown for a subset of rows, as once, few, many or a class of expanded clone.

CDR3 DNA: TGTGCCAGCAGCTTGAGAACTAGCGGGGCCTACGAGCAGTACTTC
CDR3 protein: CASSLRTSGAYEQYF
clone size: .
V gene: TRBV7-9
D gene: TRBD2
J gene: TRBJ2-7

CDR3 DNA: TGTGCCAGCAGCTTACCGGGAGAGGCAGCTTTCTTT
CDR3 protein: CASSLPGEAAFF
clone size: .
V gene: TRBV7-3
D gene: .
J gene: TRBJ1-1

CDR3 DNA: TGTGCCAGCAGTCCGACAGGGGATGAAGCTTTCTTT
CDR3 protein: CASSPTGDEAFF
clone size: .
V gene: TRBV5-4
D gene: TRBD1
J gene: TRBJ1-1

CDR3 DNA: TGTGCCAGCAGTCGAACCGGGACAGGACTGTTTTTT
CDR3 protein: CASSRTGTGLFF
clone size: .
V gene: TRBV28
D gene: TRBD1
J gene: TRBJ1-4

CDR3 DNA: TGTGCCAGCAGTTTAGCGGGACAGATCTACGAGCAGTACTTC
CDR3 protein: CASSLAGQIYEQYF
clone size: .
V gene: TRBV28
D gene: .
J gene: TRBJ2-7

CDR3 DNA: TGTGCCAGCAGTGATCCGACTAGCGGGAGTGGGACAGATACGCAGTATTTT
CDR3 protein: CASSDPTSGSGTDTQYF
clone size: .
V gene: TRBV11-1
D gene: TRBD2
J gene: TRBJ2-3

CDR3 DNA: TGTGCCAGCAGCTTACTAGCGGGAGGGTCCAACGGGGAGCTGTTTTTT
CDR3 protein: CASSLLAGGSNGELFF
clone size: .
V gene: TRBV7-3
D gene: TRBD2
J gene: TRBJ2-2

CDR3 DNA: TGTGCCAGTGCCTGGCGGGCAGCCTACGAGCAGTACTTC
CDR3 protein: CASAWRAAYEQYF
clone size: .
V gene: TRBV19
D gene: .
J gene: TRBJ2-7

CDR3 DNA: TGTGCCAGCAGCAATCTGACAGGGTGTAATGATCAGCCCCAGCATTTT
CDR3 protein: CASSNLTGCNDQPQHF
clone size: .
V gene: TRBV21-1
D gene: .
J gene: TRBJ1-5

CDR3 DNA: TGTGCCAGCAGCAGGGGGTATGGCAATCAGCCCCAGCATTTT
CDR3 protein: CASSRGYGNQPQHF
clone size: .
V gene: TRBV27
D gene: TRBD1
J gene: TRBJ1-5

CDR3 DNA: TGTGCCAGCAGCCTATCCCCCGGCTGGGAGCTGTTTTTT
CDR3 protein: CASSLSPGWELFF
clone size: .
V gene: TRBV7-3
D gene: .
J gene: TRBJ2-2

CDR3 DNA: TGCGCCAGCAGCCAAGATCCGACCCCTGGGAATGAGCAGTTCTTC
CDR3 protein: CASSQDPTPGNEQFF
clone size: .
V gene: TRBV4-3
D gene: .
J gene: TRBJ2-1

CDR3 DNA: TGTGCCAGCAGCGTAGGAGGTCTCACTGAAGCTTTCTTT
CDR3 protein: CASSVGGLTEAFF
clone size: .
V gene: TRBV9
D gene: .
J gene: TRBJ1-1

CDR3 DNA: TGTGCAAGTCGCCTTCACCCCGCACAGGGGTACCTCCGATCTGGGGCCAACGTCCTGACTTTC
CDR3 protein: CASRLHPAQGYLRSGANVLTF
clone size: .
V gene: TRBV12-2
D gene: .
J gene: TRBJ2-6

CDR3 DNA: TGTGCCAGCAGCCGGAGTGAGTGGCCGGATACGCAGTATTTT
CDR3 protein: CASSRSEWPDTQYF
clone size: .
V gene: TRBV7-3
D gene: .
J gene: TRBJ2-3

CDR3 DNA: TGTGCCAGCAGTAGACAGGGTGGGAACACTGAAGCTTTCTTT
CDR3 protein: CASSRQGGNTEAFF
clone size: .
V gene: TRBV27
D gene: TRBD1
J gene: TRBJ1-1

CDR3 DNA: TGTGCCAGCAGCTTAGATGTAGCCCTGAGCTCCTACAATGAGCAGTTCTTC
CDR3 protein: CASSLDVALSSYNEQFF
clone size: .
V gene: TRBV11-2
D gene: .
J gene: TRBJ2-1

CDR3 DNA: TGTGCCAGCAGCTCGACGGACGGAACGAACACCGGGGAGCTGTTTTTT
CDR3 protein: CASSSTDGTNTGELFF
clone size: .
V gene: TRBV7-9
D gene: .
J gene: TRBJ2-2

CDR3 DNA: TGCGCCAGCAGCATGGACGATAGCACAGATACGCAGTATTTT
CDR3 protein: CASSMDDSTDTQYF
clone size: .
V gene: TRBV5-1
D gene: .
J gene: TRBJ2-3

CDR3 DNA: TGTGCCAGCAGCGCGGGGCGCGGATACGAGCAGTACTTC
CDR3 protein: CASSAGRGYEQYF
clone size: .
V gene: TRBV9
D gene: .
J gene: TRBJ2-7

CDR3 DNA: TGTGCCAGTAGTATCAGCGCGGTTGGCTACGAGCAGTACTTC
CDR3 protein: CASSISAVGYEQYF
clone size: once
V gene: TRBV19
D gene: .
J gene: TRBJ2-7

CDR3 DNA: TGTGCCAGCAGCTGGGGACGGTACAATGAGCAGTTCTTC
CDR3 protein: CASSWGRYNEQFF
clone size: .
V gene: TRBV6-5
D gene: .
J gene: TRBJ2-1

CDR3 DNA: TGCGCCAGCAGCCCAAGGGGACACCATGACTACGAGCAGTACTTC
CDR3 protein: CASSPRGHHDYEQYF
clone size: .
V gene: TRBV5-1
D gene: .
J gene: TRBJ2-7

CDR3 DNA: TGTGCCAGCAGCTTCGGGACAGTTCCCACTAATGAGCAGTTCTTC
CDR3 protein: CASSFGTVPTNEQFF
clone size: .
V gene: TRBV7-3
D gene: TRBD1
J gene: TRBJ2-1

CDR3 DNA: TGCAGCGTTGAAGAGCCGGGACAGACAAACTACGAGCAGTACTTC
CDR3 protein: CSVEEPGQTNYEQYF
clone size: .
V gene: TRBV29-1
D gene: TRBD1
J gene: TRBJ2-7

CDR3 DNA: TGCGTGACGGGAGCGGGAGGCACATCCTACGAGCAGTACTTC
CDR3 protein: CVTGAGGTSYEQYF
clone size: .
V gene: TRBV6-6
D gene: TRBD2
J gene: TRBJ2-7